This TCR beta chain was observed in a study of blood T cell repertoires in COVID-19. The wider study: Sites in the United States, Italy and Spain provided acute and convalescent COVID-19 samples.

Seattle patients were enrolled while actively infected and followed longitudinally. In the authors' workflow: Nucleated cell number was recorded as an estimate derived from reference gene primer amplification. Produced via immunoSEQ multiplex PCR; TCRdb's table is partial and in-frame only. V and J calls and clone size follow that table, whereas D and trimming were derived from the DNA. The sample comprises 130,000 to 150,000 clones, roughly 85% of which are singletons, and around 8% rests with the top ten. The CDR3 sequence is 15 residues long. Germline V gives CDR1 SGHNT, CDR2 YYREEE (reference sequence). After removal of 4 bases from V and 6 bases from J, the junction contained 11 bases not matched to a gene.

This receptor was identified in an older woman with COVID-19, enrolled during active disease. The sample was peripheral blood. V gene TRBV5-4 combines with J gene TRBJ2-7; 9 nucleotides align to TRBD2. The CDR3 loop reads CASSLLQGLAVEQYF. As DNA, the CDR3 is TGTGCCAGCAGCCTTCTTCAGGGACTAGCCGTCGAGCAGTACTTC.